The rows below give T cell receptor beta chains drawn from one sample of a study of cytomegalovirus exposure and HLA in healthy donors. TCRdb's table, derived via immunoSEQ multiplex PCR, lists solely in-frame clones and lacks some. The top ten hold less than 9% of the sample, which has approximately 160,000 clones, approximately 80% seen once. The source material was PBMCs. The origin of the receptors is a man aged 25-45 years in good health and CMV-seropositive. CDR3s include the opening cysteine and the closing phenylalanine or tryptophan.

>TRBV30
CAWTGGGNQPQHF
>TRBV6-1
CATPGGVLGEQYF
>TRBV10-3
CAISATPNTEAFF
>TRBV7-2
CASSLSLTSGGTQYF
>TRBV30
CAWTVAVSGYTF
>TRBV7-8
CASSLPQGQGRNTEAFF
>TRBV4-1
CASSQDISYSNQPQHF
>TRBV10-3
CAISEASSATQYF
>TRBV5-4
CASSFPAGASYNEQFF
>TRBV7-3
CASSPLAASTDTQYF
>TRBV9
CASNGGGFEQYF
>TRBV5-6
CASSPTTGALSNTGELFF
>TRBV25-1
CASSVGSYEQYF
>TRBV9
CASSVVSGGARTDTQYF
>TRBV28
CAIQGDSNQPQHF
>TRBV10-2
CASSEPQGALVGANVLTF
>TRBV4-1
CASSQPGTGSYEQYF
>TRBV2
CASSDRGYQPQHF
>TRBV28
CASRTGGSAKNIQYF
>TRBV6-1
CASSEAEAGQYF
>TRBV19
CASSIRGTYEQYF
>TRBV2
CASKVEQGGDTQYF
>TRBV9
CASSAGTATYEQYF